This T cell receptor beta chain was observed in a study of T cell changes during pregnancy in multiple sclerosis. In its sample, this clone was seen once. Clones were read by immunoSEQ multiplex PCR, and TCRdb kept only the in-frame ones, dropping some. The sample includes 35,000 to 45,000 clones, approximately 90% of them seen just once. The clonotype comes from a female donor with multiple sclerosis, enrolled in a pregnancy study. The input for sequencing was CD4+ T cells from peripheral blood mononuclear cells, taken after pregnancy.

The CDR3 is CASSPTTGISHYGYTF. CDR3 bases: TGTGCCAGCAGCCCCACGACAGGGATATCCCACTATGGCTACACCTTC. This sequence joins TRBV9 and TRBJ1-2; 7 bases match TRBD1. The CDR3 length is 16 residues. Trimming cost V 4 bases and J 3 bases; bases outside gene matches: 12. Germline assignment: CDR1 SGDLS and CDR2 YYNGEE.